This TCR beta chain appears in the sequencing data of a study of response to subunit inactivated influenza vaccine. Germline assignment: CDR1 SGHVS and CDR2 FQNEAQ. The CDR3 covers 13 residues. V lost 3 bases and J lost 5, with 9 bases in between. In its sample, this clonotype was seen once. TCRdb re-derived calls from the RT-PCR reads in MiXCR, one entry per CDR3 protein. The data show about half a million distinct CDR3 sequences, approximately 11% seen once. The gene calls are TRBV7-8 and TRBJ2-3; tentatively, D is TRBD1 (6 bases). The sequence was obtained from a middle-aged man who received an inactivated influenza vaccine. Sequenced here: PBMCs from blood, sampled roughly 47 days after vaccination. CDR3 residues: CASSFRGGDTQYF. CDR3 DNA sequence: TGTGCCAGCAGCTTTCGAGGGGGAGATACGCAGTATTTT. Drawing the rest from reference TRBV7-8 and TRBJ2-3, the complete variable domain is GAGVSQSPRYKVAKRGQDVALRCDPISGHVSLFWYQQALGQGPEFLTYFQNEAQLDKSGLPSDRFFAERPEGSVSTLKIQRTQQEDSAVYLCASSFRGGDTQYFGPGTRLTVL.